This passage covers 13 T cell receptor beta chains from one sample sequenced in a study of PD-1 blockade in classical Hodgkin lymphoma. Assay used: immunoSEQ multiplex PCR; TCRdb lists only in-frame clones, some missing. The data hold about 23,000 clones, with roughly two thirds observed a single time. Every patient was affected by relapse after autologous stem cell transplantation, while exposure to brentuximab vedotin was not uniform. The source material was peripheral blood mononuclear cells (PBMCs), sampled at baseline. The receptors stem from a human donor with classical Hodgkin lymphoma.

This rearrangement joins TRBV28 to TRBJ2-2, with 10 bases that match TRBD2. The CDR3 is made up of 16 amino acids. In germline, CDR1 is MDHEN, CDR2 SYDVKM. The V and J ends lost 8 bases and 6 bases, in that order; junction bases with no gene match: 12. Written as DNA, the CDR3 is TGTGCCAGCGGCCAGCAGCGGGGGGGCTTTGCCGGGGAGCTGTTTTTT. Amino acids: CASGQQRGGFAGELFF.

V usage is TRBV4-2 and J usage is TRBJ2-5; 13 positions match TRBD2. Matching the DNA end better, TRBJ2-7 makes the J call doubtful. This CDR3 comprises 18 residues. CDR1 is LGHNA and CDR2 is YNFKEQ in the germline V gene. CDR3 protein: CASTLGTSGMGVSYEQYF. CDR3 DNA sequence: TGTGCCAGCACTCTAGGGACTAGCGGGATGGGTGTCTCCTACGAGCAGTACTTC.

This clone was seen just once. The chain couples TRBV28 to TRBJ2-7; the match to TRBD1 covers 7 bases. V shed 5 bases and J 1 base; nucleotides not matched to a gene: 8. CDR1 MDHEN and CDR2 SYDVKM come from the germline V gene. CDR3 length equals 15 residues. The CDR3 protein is CASSPLDRPSYEQYF. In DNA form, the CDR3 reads TGTGCCAGCAGTCCCTTGGACAGGCCTTCCTACGAGCAGTACTTC.

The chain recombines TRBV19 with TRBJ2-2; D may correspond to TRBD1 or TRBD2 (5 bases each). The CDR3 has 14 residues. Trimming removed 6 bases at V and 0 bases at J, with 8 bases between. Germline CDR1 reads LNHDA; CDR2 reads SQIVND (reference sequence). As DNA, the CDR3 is TGTGCCAGTAGGATGGGACCGAACACCGGGGAGCTGTTTTTT. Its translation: CASRMGPNTGELFF.

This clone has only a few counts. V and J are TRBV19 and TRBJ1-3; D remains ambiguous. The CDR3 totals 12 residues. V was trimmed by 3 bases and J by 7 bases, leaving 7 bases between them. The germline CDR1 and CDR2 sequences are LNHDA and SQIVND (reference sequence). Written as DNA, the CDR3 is TGTGCCAGTAGTATTATCGGGAACACCATATATTTT. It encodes CASSIIGNTIYF.

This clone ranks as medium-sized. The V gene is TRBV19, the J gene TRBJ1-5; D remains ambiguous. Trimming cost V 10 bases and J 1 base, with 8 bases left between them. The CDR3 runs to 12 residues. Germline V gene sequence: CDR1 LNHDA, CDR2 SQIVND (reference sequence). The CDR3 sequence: CATYTSNQPQHF. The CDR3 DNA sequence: TGTGCCACCTACACGAGCAATCAGCCCCAGCATTTT. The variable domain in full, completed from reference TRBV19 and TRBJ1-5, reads DGGITQSPKYLFRKEGQNVTLSCEQNLNHDAMYWYRQDPGQGLRLIYYSQIVNDFQKGDIAEGYSVSREKKESFPLTVTSAQKNPTAFYLCATYTSNQPQHFGDGTRLSIL.

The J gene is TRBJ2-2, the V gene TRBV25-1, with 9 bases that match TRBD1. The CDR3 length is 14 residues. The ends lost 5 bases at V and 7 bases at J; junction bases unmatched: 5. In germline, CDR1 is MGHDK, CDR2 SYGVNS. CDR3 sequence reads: CASSLTGGDGELFF. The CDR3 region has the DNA TGTGCCAGCAGTCTGACAGGGGGGGACGGGGAGCTGTTTTTT. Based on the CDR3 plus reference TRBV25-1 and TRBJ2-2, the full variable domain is EADIYQTPRYLVIGTGKKITLECSQTMGHDKMYWYQQDPGMELHLIHYSYGVNSTEKGDLSSESTVSRIRTEHFPLTLESARPSHTSQYLCASSLTGGDGELFFGEGSRLTVL.

The DNA of the CDR3 is TGTGCCAGCAGTGTCTCCGGGAACTATGGCTACACCTTC. The encoded protein is CASSVSGNYGYTF. This chain links TRBV25-1 with TRBJ1-2; unclear D gene. The germline V gene encodes CDR1 MGHDK and CDR2 SYGVNS. Trimming took 4 bases from V and 2 from J, leaving 8 bases between them. This CDR3 spans 13 amino acids.

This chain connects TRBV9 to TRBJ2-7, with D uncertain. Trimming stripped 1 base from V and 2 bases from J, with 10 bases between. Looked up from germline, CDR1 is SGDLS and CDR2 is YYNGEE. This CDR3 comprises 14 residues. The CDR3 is CASSVQVSAYEQYF. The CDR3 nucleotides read TGTGCCAGCAGCGTACAGGTTAGTGCCTACGAGCAGTACTTC.

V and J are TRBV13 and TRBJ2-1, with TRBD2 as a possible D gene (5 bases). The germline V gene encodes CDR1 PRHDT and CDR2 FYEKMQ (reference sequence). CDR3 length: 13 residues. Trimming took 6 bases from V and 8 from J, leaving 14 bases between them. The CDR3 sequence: CASSWPPRDEQFF. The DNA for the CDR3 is TGTGCCAGCAGTTGGCCCCCGCGGGATGAGCAGTTCTTC. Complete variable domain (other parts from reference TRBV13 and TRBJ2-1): AAGVIQSPRHLIKEKRETATLKCYPIPRHDTVYWYQQGPGQDPQFLISFYEKMQSDKGSIPDRFSAQQFSDYHSELNMSSLELGDSALYFCASSWPPRDEQFFGPGTRLTVL.

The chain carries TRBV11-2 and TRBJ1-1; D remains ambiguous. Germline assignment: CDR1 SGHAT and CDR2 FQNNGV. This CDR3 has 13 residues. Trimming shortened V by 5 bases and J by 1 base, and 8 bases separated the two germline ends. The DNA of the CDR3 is TGTGCCAGCAGCCCACCAGGGAACACTGAAGCTTTCTTT. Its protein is CASSPPGNTEAFF.

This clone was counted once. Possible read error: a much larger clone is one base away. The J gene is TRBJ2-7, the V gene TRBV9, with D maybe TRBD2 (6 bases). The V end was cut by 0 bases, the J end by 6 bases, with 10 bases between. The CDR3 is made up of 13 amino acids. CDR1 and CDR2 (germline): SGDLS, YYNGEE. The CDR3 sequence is CASSVVGGSEQYF. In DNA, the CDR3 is TGTGCCAGCAGCGTAGTGGGGGGTAGCGAGCAGTACTTC.

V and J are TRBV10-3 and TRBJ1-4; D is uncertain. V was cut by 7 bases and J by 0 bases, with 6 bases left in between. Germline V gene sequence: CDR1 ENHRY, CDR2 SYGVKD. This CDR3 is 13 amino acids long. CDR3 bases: TGTGCCATCAAGGCGGCAACTAATGAAAAACTGTTTTTT. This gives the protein CAIKAATNEKLFF.